The T cell receptor beta chain under discussion was sequenced for a study of cytomegalovirus exposure and HLA in healthy donors (dated 2017 in TCRdb). Looking at the study overall: An earlier analysis of a few hundred of the donors reported under 300 Gb of sequence data and 95 million to 120 million unique TCR beta sequences obtained from roughly 170 million T cells. An early release covering roughly 600 HLA-typed donors comprised 250 to 350 gigabases of sequencing data and tens of millions of unique TCR sequences. Of the 398 genotyped donors, about 80% fell in the genetic ancestry cluster associated with self-reported Caucasian donors. The study aimed to test whether signatures of past pathogen exposure could be identified by cataloging public T cell receptors. The study profiled the T cell repertoires of 550 to 700 subjects by immunosequencing and related them to cytomegalovirus serostatus. Besides the first cohort of approximately 710 subjects, a separate validation cohort made up of 95 to 150 different subjects was used. To predict cytomegalovirus infection status, the study combined high-throughput TCR immunosequencing, statistical association of individual TCRs with disease status, and machine learning. In a later analysis, previously published TCR beta repertoires from 600 to 850 donors were re-analyzed and high-resolution HLA genotyping was added so that TCR occurrence patterns could be studied. Rather than drawing on any new phenotypic data, the later analysis identified candidate immune exposures from TCR beta sequences and the way those sequences occurred across donors. An earlier analysis of some 600 of the donors applied high-throughput TCR beta sequencing to assess whether each TCR beta V gene segment acted as functional or pseudogenic. Alongside the repertoire data, information on donor age, sex, ethnicity and CMV serostatus was compiled. In a later genetic analysis, genome-wide SNP genotypes for about three fifths of the roughly 670 donors were used, and that subset was treated as a discovery cohort. Every discovery cohort repertoire had been produced on one sequencing platform. HLA typing included class I and class II loci at four-digit resolution. Typing coverage differed by locus: A, B, C, DRB1 and DQB1 were typed in about 629-640 donors, DQA1 in approximately 520, DPA1 in nearly 610, and DPB1 in roughly 470. Several DR-DQ haplotypes were treated as single units for association and clustering because of strong linkage in the cohort. Among around 400 genotyped donors of the cohort, an average of about 240,000 unique TCR beta nucleotide sequences were sequenced per donor, roughly 20% of them non-productive. Study-wide findings and limitations: Some IMGT-functional V segments, including TRBV6-2 and TRBV6-3, could not be told apart with the 87-base-pair reads, so those segments were excluded. Most TCR sequences were seen in very few donors, while some public TCRs were found in many individuals. A later genetic analysis reported fewer N-insertions in productive TCRs among donors in an Asian-associated ancestry cluster than the roughly 620-donor mean. A later analysis found that TCR association rates varied across HLA loci, with DRB1 alleles showing the most associated TCRs and HLA-C alleles the fewest. Because HLA typing was missing for some donors at each locus, association tests included only the typed subset. According to a later analysis, most CMV-associated TCR beta chains appeared to be HLA-restricted, and the HLA associations seemed to be driven largely by CMV exposure. In an earlier analysis of under 600 of the donors, most TCR beta V segments were observed in productive rearrangements about 87% or about 30% of the time, broadly matching IMGT annotations. At a false discovery rate of 0.05, a later analysis linked approximately 18,000 TCR beta sequences to specific HLA alleles. Approximately 16 rarely observed V segments, including chromosome 9 orphons, were excluded from the earlier analysis of about 500 of the donors because counts were too low. Sequencing depth was assumed to be roughly uniform across donors in the presence/absence analyses, though that assumption may not hold. In a later analysis, HLA-associated TCR beta chains were found to be more clonally expanded and to have lower generation probabilities than equally common non-associated chains. Only TCR beta chains were sequenced in this cohort, and the absence of alpha or paired-chain data limited detectable features. Several of the top co-occurrence clusters appeared to be linked to parvovirus B19, influenza, CMV and Epstein-Barr virus, according to a later analysis. Correlated functional status among segregating V segments might reflect linkage disequilibrium, but an unknown experimental factor could not be ruled out. CMV serostatus was the only immune exposure information available for the cohort. Strong co-occurrence of HLA alleles, especially DR and DQ, made assigning TCR associations to individual alleles difficult. A further reported finding was that TCR beta sequences accurately predicted the HLA-A and HLA-B alleles for most subjects in the first cohort. A later genetic analysis associated a missense DCLRE1C variant with V-gene and J-gene trimming of TCR beta chains, and an independent cohort replicated the association. Cytomegalovirus status was reported to be diagnosed by the classifier with high specificity and sensitivity in both the original and validation cohorts. The sequencing pipeline was judged likely to have produced a cluster of highly shared sequence variants as a technical artifact. In the study, approximately 160 TCR beta chains were listed as associated with cytomegalovirus. A few of the identified cytomegalovirus-associated TCR beta chains were confirmed in vitro to be specific for cytomegalovirus antigens. According to the authors, the approach could potentially be generalized to other disease states and immunological phenotypes.

The library was generated by the immunoSEQ multiplex PCR assay. The multiplex PCR relied on a mix of 60 forward primers for TCR Vbeta segments and 13 reverse primers for TCR Jbeta segments. The CDR3 region of rearranged TCR beta genes was amplified from genomic DNA with a multiplex PCR assay. On the Illumina HiSeq System, the amplified TCR beta libraries were sequenced as 87-base-pair reads. The original methods were these. In a later analysis, tens of millions of unique TCR beta chains were counted across the 690 or so repertoires, and approximately 9.9 million of these chains were shared by at least two donors. Raw reads were error-corrected and collapsed into unique sequences with a nearest-neighbor algorithm that merged closely related sequences to remove PCR and sequencing errors. To assign V, D and J gene segments, CDR3 sequences were aligned to IMGT reference sequences. Each retained sequence needed at least a six-nucleotide match to both a V gene segment and a J gene segment. Rearrangements were called productive when the CDR3 lacked stop codons and stayed in frame with V and J; all others were non-productive. CDR3 was defined by IMGT convention, running from the second conserved V-encoded cysteine to the conserved J-encoded phenylalanine. The earlier analysis of 587 of the donors excluded sequences that lacked an unambiguous match to a single V gene segment. In an earlier analysis of some 590 of the donors, a V segment was called functional when productive rearrangements were above 56.7%, and segregating when the standard deviation between donors exceeded 5%. To diagnose cytomegalovirus status from the catalog of TCR beta chain sequences, a statistical classification framework was built. V and J gene assignment, in a later analysis, came from comparing TCR nucleotide sequences with IMGT/GENE-DB human TR gene sequences. In a later analysis, CDR3 sequences and most-parsimonious VDJ recombination scenarios were assigned using the TCRdist pipeline. In a later analysis, every TCR beta chain was defined by the combination of its CDR3 amino acid sequence and its V-gene family, and reads without a unique V-gene family were dropped. In a later analysis, 500 to 700 highly shared, low-generation-probability nucleotide sequences were removed to address suspected cross-contamination and a sequencing artifact. In a later analysis, a clonal expansion index for each public chain was calculated from normalized within-repertoire ranks of inferred template counts. In a later analysis, generation probabilities were computed using a VDJ recombination model fitted to out-of-frame rearrangements, and the results were checked against IGoR. Hypergeometric tests were used in a later analysis to score TCR-TCR, TCR-HLA and TCR-CMV co-occurrence, with a repertoire-size bias correction applied to the TCR pairs. A later analysis estimated false discovery rates by permuting HLA or CMV assignments 20 times. In a later analysis, co-occurring TCRs were grouped with DBSCAN, and TCRdist sequence similarity was added when clustering was performed within HLA-allele-positive subsets. For co-occurrence clustering, repertoires with fewer than 30,000 or more than 120,000 public chains were excluded, along with five repertoires with anomalous nucleotide sharing. TCRdb's version of the immuneACCESS table is confined to in-frame rearrangements and falls short of the full clone set. An unresolved V gene accounts for under half of the shortfall where checked; the remainder is of unknown origin. V and J calls and clone size are those listed in that table; D and trimming were worked out from the DNA. This sample comprises 55,000 to 75,000 clones, around 74% of them detected only once. The top ten hold more than 7% of the sample.

The cohort comprised some 680 healthy bone marrow donors. Cohort members were all nominally healthy when sampled, although unrecorded immune exposures were likely present. The donor tested CMV seropositive and was one of the 289 seropositive cohort members. A peripheral blood sample was collected from each donor, and TCR beta sequencing was performed on peripheral blood mononuclear cells. Genomic DNA extraction from the blood cell samples was performed with the Qiagen DNeasy Blood Extraction Kit. Worth noting for this clone: Its antigen target is currently unknown. It has no much larger one-base neighbor in the sample; base qualities were not kept.

The CDR1 and CDR2 encoded by the germline V gene are SQVTM and ANQGSEA. V is pared back by 4 bases and J by 5 bases, with 13 bases lying between the germline termini. From the cysteine through the phenylalanine, the CDR3 covers 13 amino acids. The retained sequence is limited to the CDR3, 39 bases, with the frame set at the first base. This chain joins TRBV29-1 to TRBJ2-3; the D gene is not confidently resolved. The sequencing input was PBMCs. The sequence was obtained from a woman aged 30 to 39 in good health and CMV-seropositive. This receptor has the CDR3 CSVAGLFRDTQYF. The DNA sequence is given as TGCAGCGTTGCAGGCTTATTTCGAGATACGCAGTATTTT.